Given below is one T cell receptor (beta chain) in context. The method was immunoSEQ multiplex PCR; TCRdb's version includes in-frame clones alone and lacks a portion of them. The sample contains 400,000 to 450,000 clones, about 93% of which appear only once. As to treatment: roughly 18 received Ad26.COV2.S at low or high dose, single or two shots; several received placebo; per-sample allocation not given. Samples analyzed were those drawn on day 63 after the first vaccine or placebo injection. Whoever gave the sample was an adult aged 18-55 years in Boston. Vaccine was an Ad26 vector expressing Wuhan-strain SARS-CoV-2 spike. This sample is part of a study of Ad26.COV2.S vaccination and SARS-CoV-2 variants. Germline assignment: CDR1 LNHDA and CDR2 SQIVND (reference sequence). CDR3 length equals 14 residues. V gave up 6 bases and J gave up 2 bases, with 14 bases separating them.

The sample in question was peripheral blood, obtained in a trial of Ad26.COV2.S vaccine versus placebo. This sequence originates from a person between 18 and 59 years old who received the Ad26.COV2.S COVID-19 vaccine or a placebo. This chain links TRBV19 with TRBJ2-7; weak D call: TRBD1 (6 bases). The CDR3 protein is CASSLGTSAYEQYF. CDR3 nucleotides: TGTGCCAGTAGCCTCGGGACAAGTGCCTACGAGCAGTACTTC.